The following is a T cell receptor beta chain sequence with its context. Antigen unknown. The entry originates in a study of beta chain features in type 1 diabetes. The entirety of the isolated RNA underwent reverse transcription, so expressed TCRB transcripts were sequenced. Here immunoSEQ multiplex PCR was the method, and the copy in TCRdb shows in-frame clones only, minus some. The table includes under 70,000 clones, roughly 63% detected once. Whole-study findings and limits: Type 1 diabetes patients had TCRB CDR3s that were shorter (moderately but significantly so) in all four CD4+ subsets.

Germline V gene sequence: CDR1 SQVTM, CDR2 ANQGSEA. The CDR3 extends over 13 amino acids. Trimming at V came to 7 bases and at J to 3 bases, leaving 7 bases not matched to a gene. This clonotype was sampled from a woman in her 30s with type 1 diabetes. The genes are TRBV29-1 and TRBJ1-2; 8 bases are shared with TRBD1. Sequencing used stem cell memory CD4+ T cells from blood. CDR3 in DNA: TGCAGCGGCGGGACAGGCCAAGACTATGGCTACACCTTC. Translation: CSGGTGQDYGYTF. Together with reference TRBV29-1 and TRBJ1-2, the CDR3 gives the full variable domain: SAVISQKPSRDICQRGTSLTIQCQVDSQVTMMFWYRQQPGQSLTLIATANQGSEATYESGFVIDKFPISRPNLTFSTLTVSNMSPEDSSIYLCSGGTGQDYGYTFGSGTRLTVV.